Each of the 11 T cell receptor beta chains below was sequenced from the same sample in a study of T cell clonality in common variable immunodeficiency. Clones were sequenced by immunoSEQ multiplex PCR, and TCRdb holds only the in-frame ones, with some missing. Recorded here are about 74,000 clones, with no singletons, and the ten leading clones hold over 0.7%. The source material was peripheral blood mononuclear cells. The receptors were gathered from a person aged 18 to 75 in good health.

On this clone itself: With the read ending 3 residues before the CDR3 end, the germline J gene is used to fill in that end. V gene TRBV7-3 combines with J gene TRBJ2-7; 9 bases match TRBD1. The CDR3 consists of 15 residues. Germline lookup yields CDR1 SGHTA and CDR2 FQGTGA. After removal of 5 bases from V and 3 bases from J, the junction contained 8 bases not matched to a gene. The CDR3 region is CASSDGQGQFYEQYF. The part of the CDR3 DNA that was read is TGTGCCAGCAGCGACGGACAGGGGCAGTTCTACGAG.

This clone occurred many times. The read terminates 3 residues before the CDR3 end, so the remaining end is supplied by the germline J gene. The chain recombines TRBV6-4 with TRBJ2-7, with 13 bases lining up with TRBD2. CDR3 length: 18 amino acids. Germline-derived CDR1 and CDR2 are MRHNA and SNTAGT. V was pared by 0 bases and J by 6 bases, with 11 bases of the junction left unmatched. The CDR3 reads CASSDSPGTSGEPSEQYF. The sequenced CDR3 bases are TGTGCCAGCAGTGACTCGCCCGGGACTAGCGGGGAGCCCAGCGAG.

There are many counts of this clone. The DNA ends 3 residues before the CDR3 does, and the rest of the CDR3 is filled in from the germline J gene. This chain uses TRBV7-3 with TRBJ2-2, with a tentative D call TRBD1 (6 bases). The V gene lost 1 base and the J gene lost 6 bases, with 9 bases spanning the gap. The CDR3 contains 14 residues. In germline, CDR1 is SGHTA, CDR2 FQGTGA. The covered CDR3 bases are TGTGCCAGCAGCTTAATTGGGGGCCCCGGGGAG. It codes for CASSLIGGPGE. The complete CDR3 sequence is CASSLIGGPGELFF.

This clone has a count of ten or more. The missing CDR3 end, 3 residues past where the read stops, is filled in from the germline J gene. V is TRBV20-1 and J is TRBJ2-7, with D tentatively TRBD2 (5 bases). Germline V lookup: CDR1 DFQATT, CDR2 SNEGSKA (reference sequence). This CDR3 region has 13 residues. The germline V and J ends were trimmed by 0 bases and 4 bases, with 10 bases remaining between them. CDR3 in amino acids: CSARERGSYEQYF. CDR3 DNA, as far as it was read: TGCAGTGCTAGAGAACGGGGTTCTTACGAG.

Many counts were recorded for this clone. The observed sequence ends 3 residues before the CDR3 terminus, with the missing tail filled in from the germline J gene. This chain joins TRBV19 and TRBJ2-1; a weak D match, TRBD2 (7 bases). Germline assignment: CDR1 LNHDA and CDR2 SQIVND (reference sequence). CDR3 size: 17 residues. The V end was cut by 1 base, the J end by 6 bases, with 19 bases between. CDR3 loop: CASSIVRGGAQGNEQFF. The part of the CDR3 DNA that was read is TGTGCCAGTAGTATAGTTAGGGGGGGTGCACAGGGCAATGAG.

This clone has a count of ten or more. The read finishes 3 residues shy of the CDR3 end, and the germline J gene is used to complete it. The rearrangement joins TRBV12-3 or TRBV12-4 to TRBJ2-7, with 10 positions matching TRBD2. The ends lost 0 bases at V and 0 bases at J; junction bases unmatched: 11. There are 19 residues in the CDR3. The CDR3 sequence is CASSLALSSGSPSSYEQYF. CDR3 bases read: TGTGCCAGCAGTTTAGCTCTTTCTAGCGGGAGCCCAAGCTCCTACGAG.

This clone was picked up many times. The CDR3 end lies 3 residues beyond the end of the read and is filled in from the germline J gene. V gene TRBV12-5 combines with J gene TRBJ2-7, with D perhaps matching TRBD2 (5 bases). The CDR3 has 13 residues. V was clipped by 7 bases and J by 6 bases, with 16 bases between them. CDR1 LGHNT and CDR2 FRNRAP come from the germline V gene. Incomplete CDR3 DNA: TGTGCTAGTGCCCAACCCTCTCGGGGCGAG. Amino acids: CASAQPSRGE. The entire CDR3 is CASAQPSRGEQYF.

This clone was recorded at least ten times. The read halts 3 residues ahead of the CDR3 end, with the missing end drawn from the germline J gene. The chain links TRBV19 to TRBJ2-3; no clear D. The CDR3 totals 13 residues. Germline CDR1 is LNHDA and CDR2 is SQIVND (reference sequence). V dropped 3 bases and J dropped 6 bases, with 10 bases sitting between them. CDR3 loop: CASSMGLRDTQYF. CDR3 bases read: TGTGCCAGTAGTATGGGCCTTCGGGATACG.

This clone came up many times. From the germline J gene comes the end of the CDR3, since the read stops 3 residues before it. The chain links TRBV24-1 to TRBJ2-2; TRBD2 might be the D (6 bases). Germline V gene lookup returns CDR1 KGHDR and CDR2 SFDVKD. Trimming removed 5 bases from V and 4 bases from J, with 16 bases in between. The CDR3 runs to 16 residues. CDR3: CATSGPHPGGTGELFF. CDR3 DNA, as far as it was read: TGTGCCACCAGTGGTCCGCATCCCGGGGGCACCGGGGAG.

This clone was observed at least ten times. The sequenced part of the CDR3 DNA is TGTGCCATCAGTGTCGGTCAGGGGACCTATGGC. Translation: CAISVGQGTYG. The whole CDR3 sequence reads CAISVGQGTYGYTF. The chain is built from TRBV10-3 and TRBJ1-2, with a possible D match to TRBD1 (6 bases). The CDR3 end lies 3 residues beyond the end of the read and is filled in from the germline J gene. The V end was cut by 4 bases, the J end by 4 bases, with 13 bases between. CDR1 and CDR2 from the germline V gene are ENHRY and SYGVKD. The CDR3 covers 14 residues.

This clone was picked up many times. The CDR3 sequence is CASSLGGQNGYTF. The CDR3 DNA, read in part, is TGCGCCAGCAGCTTGGGGGGGCAGAATGGC. The chain joins TRBV5-1 to TRBJ1-2, with D possibly matching TRBD1 (6 bases). Sequencing ends 3 residues short of the CDR3 end; the germline J gene provides the rest. The CDR3 sequence is 13 residues long. V lost 0 bases and J 6 bases, leaving 9 bases between the germline ends. The V gene's germline CDR1 is SGHRS and CDR2 YFSETQ. Filled out from reference TRBV5-1 and TRBJ1-2, the complete variable domain reads KAGVTQTPRYLIKTRGQQVTLSCSPISGHRSVSWYQQTPGQGLQFLFEYFSETQRNKGNFPGRFSGRQFSNSRSEMNVSTLELGDSALYLCASSLGGQNGYTFGSGTRLTVV.